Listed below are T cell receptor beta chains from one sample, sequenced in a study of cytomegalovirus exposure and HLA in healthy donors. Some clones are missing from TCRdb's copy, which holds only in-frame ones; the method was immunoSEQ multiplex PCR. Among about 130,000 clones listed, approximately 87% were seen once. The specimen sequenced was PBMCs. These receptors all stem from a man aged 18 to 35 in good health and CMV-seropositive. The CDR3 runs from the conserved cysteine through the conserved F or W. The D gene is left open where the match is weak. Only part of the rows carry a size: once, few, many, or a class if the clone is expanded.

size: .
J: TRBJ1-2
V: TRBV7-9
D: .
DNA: TGTGCCAGCAGCTTACCCTACTTGGGGGGGGAAGGCTACACCTTC
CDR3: CASSLPYLGGEGYTF

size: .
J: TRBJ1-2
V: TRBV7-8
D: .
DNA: TGTGCCAGCAGCTACTTTCGGGACAAAGGGGACTATGGCTACACCTTC
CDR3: CASSYFRDKGDYGYTF

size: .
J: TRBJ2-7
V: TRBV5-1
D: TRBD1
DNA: TGCGCCAGCAGCTCTCAAGACGGGACAGGTGTATACGAGCAGTACTTC
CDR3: CASSSQDGTGVYEQYF

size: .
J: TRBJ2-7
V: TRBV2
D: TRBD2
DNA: TGTGCCAGCAGGGACCCCGGGACTAGAGCTTTCGAGCAGTACTTC
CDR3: CASRDPGTRAFEQYF

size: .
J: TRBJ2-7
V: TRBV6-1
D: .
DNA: TGTGCCAGCAAAACGGGGTTATACGAGCAGTACTTC
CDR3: CASKTGLYEQYF

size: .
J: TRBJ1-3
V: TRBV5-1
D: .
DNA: TGCGCCAGCAGCTTTGATGGACAGTCTGGAAACACCATATATTTT
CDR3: CASSFDGQSGNTIYF

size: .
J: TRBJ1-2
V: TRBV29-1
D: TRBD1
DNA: TGCAGCGTTGAAGGGCCAGGGGGCGCCGATAAGGATGGCTACACCTTC
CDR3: CSVEGPGGADKDGYTF

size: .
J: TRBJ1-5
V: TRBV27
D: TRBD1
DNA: TGTGCCAGCAGTCCCCGACAGGGGGCCTGGCCCCAGCATTTT
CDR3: CASSPRQGAWPQHF

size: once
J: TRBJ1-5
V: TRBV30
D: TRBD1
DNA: TGTGCCTGGAGCGACCCGACAGGGCCGTTGGGCAATCAGCCCCAGCATTTT
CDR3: CAWSDPTGPLGNQPQHF

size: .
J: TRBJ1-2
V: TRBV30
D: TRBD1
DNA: TGTGCCTCACAGGGGAACTATGGCTACACCTTC
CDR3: CASQGNYGYTF

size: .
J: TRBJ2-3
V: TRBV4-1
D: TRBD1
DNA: TGCGCCAGCAGCCAGGGAACACAGGGACAGAATACGCAGTATTTT
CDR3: CASSQGTQGQNTQYF

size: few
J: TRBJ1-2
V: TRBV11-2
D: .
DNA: TGTGCCAGCAGTTTCGGCCTGCGGGGGACGAAGAGTGGCTACACCTTC
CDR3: CASSFGLRGTKSGYTF

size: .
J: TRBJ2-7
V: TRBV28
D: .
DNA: TGTGCCAGCAGTTTACATGCAGCAGGGGTCGAGCAGTACTTC
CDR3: CASSLHAAGVEQYF

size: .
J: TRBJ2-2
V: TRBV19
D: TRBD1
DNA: TGTGCCAGTACGCCGAGACAGGGGTCCGGGGAGCTGTTTTTT
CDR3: CASTPRQGSGELFF

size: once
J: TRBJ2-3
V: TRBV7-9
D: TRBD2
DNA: TGTGCCAGCAGCTTATTCGCTAGCGGGGGGGCCGCAGATACGCAGTATTTT
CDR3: CASSLFASGGAADTQYF

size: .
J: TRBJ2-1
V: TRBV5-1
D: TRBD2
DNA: TGCGCCAGCAGCTTGATCGCTAGCGGGGGGGACAATGAGCAGTTCTTC
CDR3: CASSLIASGGDNEQFF

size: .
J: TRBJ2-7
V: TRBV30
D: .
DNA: TGTGCCTCGATCGTCGGGGGGCGCGTGGACGAGCAGTACTTC
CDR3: CASIVGGRVDEQYF

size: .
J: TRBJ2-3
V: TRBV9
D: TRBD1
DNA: TGTGCCAGCAGCGTAGCTAGCCGACAGGGAAGCACAGATACGCAGTATTTT
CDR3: CASSVASRQGSTDTQYF

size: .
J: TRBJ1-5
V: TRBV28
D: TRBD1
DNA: TGTGCCAGCCTATCAGGGGGCGAGTTCTATAATCAGCCCCAGCATTTT
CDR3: CASLSGGEFYNQPQHF

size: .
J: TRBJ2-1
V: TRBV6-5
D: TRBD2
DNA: TGTGCCAGCCGGAGGCGGGGGGGCCTTAATGAGCAGTTCTTC
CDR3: CASRRRGGLNEQFF

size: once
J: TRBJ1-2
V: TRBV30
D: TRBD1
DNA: TGTGCCTGGAGTTATAAGGGACGGACAGGGGGGAACTATGGCTACACCTTC
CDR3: CAWSYKGRTGGNYGYTF

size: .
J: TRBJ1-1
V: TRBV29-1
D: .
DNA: TGCAGCGGGCTGAACACTGAAGCTTTCTTT
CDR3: CSGLNTEAFF

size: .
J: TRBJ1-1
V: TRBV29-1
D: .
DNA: TGCAGCGTTGAAGATAAGGCAGGGGCTTTCTTT
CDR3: CSVEDKAGAFF

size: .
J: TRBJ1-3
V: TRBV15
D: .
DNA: TGTGCCACCAGCAGAGATCGGAGCTCTGGAAACACCATATATTTT
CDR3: CATSRDRSSGNTIYF

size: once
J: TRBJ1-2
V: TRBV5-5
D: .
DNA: TGTGCCAGCAGCCCGGGGAACTATGGCTACACCTTC
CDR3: CASSPGNYGYTF

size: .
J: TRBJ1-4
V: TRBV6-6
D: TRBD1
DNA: TGTGCCAGCAGTCAGACAGGGGGCGCGGAGGAAAAACTGTTTTTT
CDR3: CASSQTGGAEEKLFF

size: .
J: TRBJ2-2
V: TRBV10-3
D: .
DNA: TGTGCCAGCTACAGGGTCCCGGCGGACACCGGGGAGCTGTTTTTT
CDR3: CASYRVPADTGELFF

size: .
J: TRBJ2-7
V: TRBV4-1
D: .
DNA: TGCGCCAGCAGCCAAGACCCCCGCGCAGGGGTTTTCTCCGAGCAGTACTTC
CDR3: CASSQDPRAGVFSEQYF

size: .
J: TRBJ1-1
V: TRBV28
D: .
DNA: TGTGCCAGCAGTCCTAGAGTGTGGCCGAACACTGAAGCTTTCTTT
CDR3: CASSPRVWPNTEAFF

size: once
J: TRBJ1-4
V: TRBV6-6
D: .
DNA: TGTGCCAGCAGCCCCGAGGGACATTCTAATGAAAAACTGTTTTTT
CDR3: CASSPEGHSNEKLFF

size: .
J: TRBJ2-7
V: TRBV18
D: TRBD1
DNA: TGTGCCAGCTCACCGACAGGGGTAACCTACGAGCAGTACTTC
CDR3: CASSPTGVTYEQYF

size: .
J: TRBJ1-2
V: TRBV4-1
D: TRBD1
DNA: TGCGCCAGCAGCCAAGGGCAGGGGGCTAACTATGGCTACACCTTC
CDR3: CASSQGQGANYGYTF

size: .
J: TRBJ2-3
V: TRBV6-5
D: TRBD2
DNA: TGTGCCAGCAGGGCCCCGGGGGGGAGCACAGATACGCAGTATTTT
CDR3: CASRAPGGSTDTQYF

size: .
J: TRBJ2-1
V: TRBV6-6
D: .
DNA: TGTGCCAGCAGGGACGGGGGAGCCCAGTCGAATGAGCAGTTCTTC
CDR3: CASRDGGAQSNEQFF